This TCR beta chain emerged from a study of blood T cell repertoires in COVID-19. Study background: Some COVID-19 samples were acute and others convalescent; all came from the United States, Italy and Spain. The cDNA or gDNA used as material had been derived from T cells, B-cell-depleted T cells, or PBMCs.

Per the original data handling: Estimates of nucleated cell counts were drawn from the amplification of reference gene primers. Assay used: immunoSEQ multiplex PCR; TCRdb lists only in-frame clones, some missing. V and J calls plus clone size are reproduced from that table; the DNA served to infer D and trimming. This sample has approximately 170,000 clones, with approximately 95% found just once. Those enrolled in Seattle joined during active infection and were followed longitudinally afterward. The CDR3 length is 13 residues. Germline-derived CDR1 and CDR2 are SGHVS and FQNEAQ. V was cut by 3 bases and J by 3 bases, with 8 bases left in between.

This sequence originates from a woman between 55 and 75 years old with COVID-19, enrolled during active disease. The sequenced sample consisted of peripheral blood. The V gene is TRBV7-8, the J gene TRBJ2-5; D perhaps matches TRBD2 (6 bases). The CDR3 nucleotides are TGTGCCAGCAGCTTGGGGGGAGAAGAGACCCAGTACTTC. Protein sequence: CASSLGGEETQYF.